The T cell receptor (beta chain) under discussion was sequenced for a study of blood T cell repertoires in COVID-19. Germline V gene sequence: CDR1 LGHDT, CDR2 YNNKEL (reference sequence). The CDR3 has 19 amino acids. V dropped 3 bases and J dropped 3; count of bases not matched to a gene: 13. Residents of about two dozen US areas, aged 18 to 89 years, made up the participants. This clone was found once. Profiled with immunoSEQ multiplex PCR; TCRdb holds only in-frame clones, not every one. The top ten clones hold about 2% of a sample with fewer than 600,000 clones, over 75% of them seen once. Sequences were obtained from PBMCs or T cells enriched from blood (not recorded which). The clonotype comes from a woman aged 40 to 49 who had recovered from COVID-19. V usage is TRBV3-1 (or the pseudogene TRBV3-2) and J usage is TRBJ2-7; TRBD2 matches 14 bases. The CDR3 loop reads CASSQDGTSGSNAFYEQYF. CDR3 sequence (DNA): TGTGCCAGCAGCCAGGATGGGACTAGCGGGAGTAACGCCTTCTACGAGCAGTACTTC.